This TCR beta chain appears in the sequencing data of a study of response to subunit inactivated influenza vaccine. TCRdb redid the calling of the RT-PCR reads with MiXCR, one entry per CDR3 protein. The sample has hundreds of thousands of distinct CDR3 sequences, 15% to 20% seen once. This clonotype was observed a few times. Per germline, CDR1 SGHKS and CDR2 YYEKEE (reference sequence). Trimming cost V 3 bases and J 1 base, with 10 bases left between them. The CDR3 is 14 amino acids. This receptor was taken from a man aged 45-65 years who received an inactivated influenza vaccine. The genes are TRBV5-5 and TRBJ1-2; D not resolved. Specimen: PBMCs from blood, collected 5 days after vaccination. The CDR3, as DNA: TGTGCCAGCAGCTCGCCACTTCTTAACTATGGCTACACCTTC. Translation: CASSSPLLNYGYTF.